This TCR beta chain is from a study of neoadjuvant nivolumab and ipilimumab in lung cancer. Repertoires were generated with immunoSEQ multiplex PCR, while TCRdb's copy carries only in-frame clones and drops some. The sample contains tens of thousands of clones, just over 90% of which appear only once. Germline values: CDR1 SGHRS, CDR2 YFSETQ. V was pared by 0 bases and J by 6 bases, with 11 bases of the junction left unmatched. The CDR3 is 16 residues long. The input for sequencing was peripheral blood, taken after neoadjuvant nivolumab, alone or with ipilimumab, at or shortly before surgery. This clonotype was obtained from an adult with non-small cell lung cancer. The V gene is TRBV5-1, the J gene TRBJ2-7; TRBD1 aligns across 8 bases. Here the CDR3 DNA reads TGCGCCAGCAGCTTGGCCTTCGGACAGGGATCGGGCGAGCAGTACTTC. It yields the protein CASSLAFGQGSGEQYF.